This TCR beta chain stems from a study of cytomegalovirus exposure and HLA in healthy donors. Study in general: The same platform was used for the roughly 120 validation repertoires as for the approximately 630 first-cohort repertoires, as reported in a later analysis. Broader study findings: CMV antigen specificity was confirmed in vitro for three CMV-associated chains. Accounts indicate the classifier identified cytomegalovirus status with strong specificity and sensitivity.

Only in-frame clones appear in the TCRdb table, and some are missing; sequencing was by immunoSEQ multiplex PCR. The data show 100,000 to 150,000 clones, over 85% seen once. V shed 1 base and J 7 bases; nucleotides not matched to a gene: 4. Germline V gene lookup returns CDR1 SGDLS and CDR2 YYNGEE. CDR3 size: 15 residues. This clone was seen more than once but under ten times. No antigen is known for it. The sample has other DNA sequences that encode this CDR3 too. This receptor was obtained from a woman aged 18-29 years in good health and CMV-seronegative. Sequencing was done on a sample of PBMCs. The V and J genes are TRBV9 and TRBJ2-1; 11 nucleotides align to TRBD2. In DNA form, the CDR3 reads TGTGCCAGCAGCGTAAGGGGACTAGCGGATAATGAGCAGTTCTTC. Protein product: CASSVRGLADNEQFF.